This paragraph covers one T cell receptor beta chain sequence. This CDR3 is built from 18 residues. The V gene end was trimmed by 3 bases and the J gene end by 5 bases; junction bases not matched to a gene: 17. Germline CDR1 MGHRA, CDR2 YSYEKL. The source of the sample is a study of blood T cell repertoires in COVID-19. TCRdb's table, derived via immunoSEQ multiplex PCR, lists solely in-frame clones and lacks some. Seen here are tens of thousands of clones, roughly 80% observed once, and the top ten hold 15% to 20%. The sequence was collected from a man in his sixties with acute or convalescent COVID-19. V and J are TRBV4-1 and TRBJ1-2; 8 positions match TRBD1. Sequences were obtained from peripheral blood. The CDR3 here is CASSHSFPGQALKYGYTF. The CDR3 DNA reads TGCGCCAGCAGCCATAGTTTCCCGGGACAGGCCCTTAAGTATGGCTACACCTTC.